The 27 T cell receptor beta chains given below trace back to one sample, sequenced in a study of shared clonotypes between healthy human individuals. The data were produced by immunoSEQ multiplex PCR, yet TCRdb's version contains in-frame clones alone and is incomplete. The sample has under 600,000 clones; 95% to 98% are singletons. Naivety among CD8 cells was defined by CD45RO negativity and positive CCR7 selection, thereby excluding terminally differentiated effector memory CD45RA+ cells. Specimen: naive CD8+ T cells sorted from blood. These TCRs come from a man aged 30 to 39 in good health.

The V gene is TRBV5-6, the J gene TRBJ2-7; 9 bases line up with TRBD2. The germline CDR1 and CDR2 sequences are SGHDT and YYEEEE. This CDR3 is 17 amino acids long. The V segment lost 4 bases and the J segment 2 bases; nucleotides outside the gene matches: 13. The CDR3 sequence: CASSGLRASGIPYEQYF. As DNA, the CDR3 is TGTGCCAGCAGCGGGTTGAGGGCTAGCGGGATCCCCTACGAGCAGTACTTC.

The chain couples TRBV5-6 to TRBJ2-1; unclear D gene. V was shortened by 0 bases and J by 0 bases, with 7 bases between the two germline ends. Germline assignment: CDR1 SGHDT and CDR2 YYEEEE. The CDR3 has 15 amino acids. CDR3 nucleotides: TGTGCCAGCAGCTTGGGTAGGAGCTCCTACAATGAGCAGTTCTTC. Translation gives CASSLGRSSYNEQFF.

The chain joins TRBV19 to TRBJ2-5, with D possibly TRBD2 on 7 matching bases. The CDR3 is made up of 15 amino acids. Looked up from germline, CDR1 is LNHDA and CDR2 is SQIVND (reference sequence). Trimming removed 5 bases at V and 5 bases at J, with 18 bases between. In DNA, the CDR3 is TGTGCCAGTAGTCACCTCCGGGGGGCCACGGAGACCCAGTACTTC. Translated, it gives CASSHLRGATETQYF.

This chain uses TRBV9 with TRBJ2-5, with 10 bases lining up with TRBD2. Per germline, CDR1 SGDLS and CDR2 YYNGEE. The CDR3 covers 17 residues. With 0 bases clipped from V and 2 bases from J, the junction kept 7 bases outside the gene matches. The CDR3: CASSVEGLAGAQETQYF. The CDR3 nucleotides are TGTGCCAGCAGCGTAGAGGGGCTAGCGGGAGCGCAAGAGACCCAGTACTTC.

This chain joins TRBV2 and TRBJ2-2; the D is unclear. Germline V gene data show CDR1 as SNHLY and CDR2 as FYNNEI. Trimming took off 4 bases at V and 5 bases at J, with 5 bases between the two ends. This CDR3 has 12 amino acids. In DNA form, the CDR3 reads TGTGCCAGCAGTGTGTGGACCGGGGAGCTGTTTTTT. Protein: CASSVWTGELFF.

This clone was seen only once. The CDR3 region has the DNA TGTGCCAGCAGCCCTGAGAGGCTTCTGGCGGGAAAGAGGTCCGGGGAGCTGTTTTTT. This translates into CASSPERLLAGKRSGELFF. The rearrangement joins TRBV7-8 to TRBJ2-2; tentatively, D is TRBD2 (6 bases). Germline assignment: CDR1 SGHVS and CDR2 FQNEAQ. This CDR3 is 19 amino acids long. Trimming shortened V by 5 bases and J by 6 bases, and 28 bases separated the two germline ends.

The chain has TRBV5-6 and TRBJ1-2, with no clear D. V was shortened by 4 bases and J by 8 bases, with 18 bases between the two germline ends. The CDR3 length is 14 residues. Per the germline V gene, CDR1 is SGHDT and CDR2 is YYEEEE. The CDR3 protein is CASSPGGGLWGYTF. The CDR3 DNA sequence: TGTGCCAGCAGCCCGGGCGGAGGCCTTTGGGGCTACACCTTC.

The rearrangement joins TRBV13 to TRBJ2-7; D not resolved. Trimming took off 0 bases at V and 6 bases at J, with 9 bases between the two ends. This CDR3 comprises 13 residues. Germline lookup yields CDR1 PRHDT and CDR2 FYEKMQ (reference sequence). CDR3 in DNA: TGTGCCAGCAGCTTAGGGCTTGTGGGCGAGCAGTACTTC. It encodes CASSLGLVGEQYF.

The CDR3 nucleotides read TGTGCCACCAGCAGCAGGGGGAATAGCAATCAGCCCCAGCATTTT. Its protein product is CATSSRGNSNQPQHF. The V call is TRBV15, the J call TRBJ1-5; TRBD1 agrees at 7 bases. The trim removed 3 bases at V and 0 bases at J, leaving 2 bases unmatched. Germline CDR1 and CDR2: LNHNV and YYDKDF (reference sequence). There are 15 residues in the CDR3.

Of note for this clone: An end of the junction differs from the germline gene, which may be a read error. V usage is TRBV28 and J usage is TRBJ2-2; 12 positions agree with TRBD2. CDR1 and CDR2 from the germline V gene are MDHEN and SYDVKM. The CDR3 contains 18 residues. The CDR3 DNA sequence: TGTGCCAGCAGTTTGGTTCCTAGCGGGAGGGTGAACGCCGGGGAGCTGTTTTTT. Translated, it gives CASSLVPSGRVNAGELFF.

V and J are TRBV19 and TRBJ2-2, with D perhaps being TRBD1 or TRBD2 (6 bases each). Germline V gene data show CDR1 as LNHDA and CDR2 as SQIVND (reference sequence). V was trimmed by 7 bases and J by 3 bases, leaving 15 bases between them. The CDR3 length is 15 residues. The CDR3 DNA sequence: TGTGCCAGTATCTCAGGAGGGGGACACACCGGGGAGCTGTTTTTT. Translation gives CASISGGGHTGELFF.

The genes are TRBV19 and TRBJ2-1, with 8 bases matching TRBD2. Germline V gene lookup returns CDR1 LNHDA and CDR2 SQIVND (reference sequence). This CDR3 spans 15 amino acids. The ends lost 3 bases at V and 7 bases at J; junction bases unmatched: 8. The CDR3 nucleotides are TGTGCCAGTAGTATTACCGGGAGGGCCATGAATGAGCAGTTCTTC. This translates into CASSITGRAMNEQFF. The whole variable domain, remainder taken from reference TRBV19 and TRBJ2-1, is DGGITQSPKYLFRKEGQNVTLSCEQNLNHDAMYWYRQDPGQGLRLIYYSQIVNDFQKGDIAEGYSVSREKKESFPLTVTSAQKNPTAFYLCASSITGRAMNEQFFGPGTRLTVL.

This clone was seen only once. The chain joins TRBV28 to TRBJ1-5; TRBD1 agrees at 9 bases. Looked up from germline, CDR1 is MDHEN and CDR2 is SYDVKM. V lost 4 bases, J lost 5 bases, and 6 bases stayed unmatched. The CDR3 extends over 15 amino acids. The CDR3 region has the DNA TGTGCCAGCAGTTCACCGGGACAGGGTCATCAGCCCCAGCATTTT. Protein: CASSSPGQGHQPQHF.

The rearrangement uses TRBV27 and TRBJ2-3; 10 bases are a match to TRBD2. Looked up from germline, CDR1 is MNHEY and CDR2 is SMNVEV (reference sequence). V was clipped by 5 bases and J by 4 bases; unmatched bases: 9. The CDR3 runs to 16 residues. The CDR3: CASSPLAGVGADTQYF. The CDR3 DNA follows: TGTGCCAGCAGTCCCCTAGCGGGAGTAGGGGCAGATACGCAGTATTTT.

The rearrangement uses TRBV6-5 and TRBJ1-5; weak D call: TRBD1 (5 bases). Germline V lookup: CDR1 MNHEY, CDR2 SVGAGI. The CDR3 is 13 residues long. V gave up 5 bases and J gave up 4 bases, with 9 bases separating them. CDR3 amino acids: CASSGTENQPQHF. CDR3 nucleotide sequence: TGTGCCAGCAGTGGGACCGAGAATCAGCCCCAGCATTTT.

CDR3 in amino acids: CASTSGPDYNEQFF. In nucleotides, the CDR3 is TGTGCCAGCACTTCCGGCCCGGACTACAATGAGCAGTTCTTC. The genes are TRBV27 and TRBJ2-1; D gene ambiguous. V dropped 7 bases and J dropped 3 bases, with 13 bases sitting between them. The length of the CDR3 is 14 residues. CDR1 is MNHEY, CDR2 SMNVEV, per germline (reference sequence).

The chain recombines TRBV15 with TRBJ2-7, with 11 nucleotides matching TRBD2. CDR3 length: 15 amino acids. Trimming at V came to 5 bases and at J to 6 bases, leaving 9 bases not matched to a gene. Germline CDR1 LNHNV, CDR2 YYDKDF (reference sequence). CDR3 residues: CATSGILAGVLEQYF. Written as DNA, the CDR3 is TGTGCCACCAGCGGAATACTAGCGGGAGTCCTCGAGCAGTACTTC.

This chain uses TRBV5-1 with TRBJ2-3; D is tentatively TRBD1 or TRBD2 (6 bases each). V was clipped by 3 bases and J by 3 bases, with 14 bases between them. CDR3 length: 15 amino acids. The germline V gene has CDR1 SGHRS and CDR2 YFSETQ. The CDR3 loop is CASSWGQGRTDTQYF. CDR3 coding DNA: TGCGCCAGCAGCTGGGGTCAGGGGAGGACAGATACGCAGTATTTT.

A note on this clone: This specimen includes other DNA sequences encoding the same CDR3. The chain recombines TRBV20-1 with TRBJ2-1; no clear D gene. Germline CDR1 and CDR2: DFQATT and SNEGSKA (reference sequence). The V and J ends lost 3 bases and 6 bases respectively, with 0 bases between them. CDR3 length equals 9 residues. The CDR3 sequence: CSASNEQFF. CDR3 coding DNA: TGCAGTGCTAGCAATGAGCAGTTCTTC.

The count of this clone is one. The J gene is TRBJ2-7, the V gene TRBV7-9; TRBD2 aligns across 7 bases. Germline V gives CDR1 SEHNR, CDR2 FQNEAQ (reference sequence). The CDR3 is 14 residues long. With V trimmed by 3 bases and J by 0 bases, 2 bases remained unmatched. The CDR3 DNA is TGTGCCAGCAGCTTCCGGGACTACTCCTACGAGCAGTACTTC. Protein: CASSFRDYSYEQYF. The full variable domain, its missing parts supplied by reference TRBV7-9 and TRBJ2-7, is DTGVSQNPRHKITKRGQNVTFRCDPISEHNRLYWYRQTLGQGPEFLTYFQNEAQLEKSRLLSDRFSAERPKGSFSTLEIQRTEQGDSAMYLCASSFRDYSYEQYFGPGTRLTVT.

The chain has TRBV19 and TRBJ2-7; weak D call: TRBD2 (6 bases). V lost 10 bases and J 3 bases, leaving 19 bases between the germline ends. CDR1 and CDR2 (germline): LNHDA, SQIVND (reference sequence). This CDR3 region has 14 residues. The CDR3 here is CATSRFGGSYEQYF. Here the CDR3 DNA reads TGTGCCACCTCTCGGTTCGGAGGGAGCTACGAGCAGTACTTC.

The rearrangement uses TRBV9 and TRBJ2-7; 9 nucleotides agree with TRBD1. The CDR3 loop spans 16 amino acids. J lost 4 bases, V lost 4 bases, and 12 bases had no gene match. Germline V gives CDR1 SGDLS, CDR2 YYNGEE. The CDR3 bases are TGTGCCAGCAGCCACTCCTCCGGGACAGGGCCATACGAGCAGTACTTC. Translated: CASSHSSGTGPYEQYF. Complete variable domain (other parts from reference TRBV9 and TRBJ2-7): DSGVTQTPKHLITATGQRVTLRCSPRSGDLSVYWYQQSLDQGLQFLIQYYNGEERAKGNILERFSAQQFPDLHSELNLSSLELGDSALYFCASSHSSGTGPYEQYFGPGTRLTVT.

The CDR3 loop reads CAWSPRYRVTNTEAFF. CDR3 nucleotides: TGTGCCTGGAGTCCTAGATACAGGGTCACGAACACTGAAGCTTTCTTT. The V gene is TRBV30, the J gene TRBJ1-1; TRBD1 might be the D (6 bases). V dropped 2 bases and J dropped 1 base, with 17 bases sitting between them. Germline lookup yields CDR1 GTSNPN and CDR2 SVGIG (reference sequence). The CDR3 consists of 16 residues.

CDR3 sequence (DNA): TGTGCCAGCAGCCCGATGGGGAGGGCAGTCGGGGAGCTGTTTTTT. Protein: CASSPMGRAVGELFF. The chain combines TRBV5-6 with TRBJ2-2; 7 nucleotides match TRBD2. V trimming: 4 bases; J trimming: 7 bases; junction bases outside the gene matches: 10. There are 15 residues in the CDR3. Germline CDR1 is SGHDT and CDR2 is YYEEEE.

The rearrangement links TRBV29-1 to TRBJ2-1; 8 bases are a match to TRBD1. The CDR3 runs 12 residues. CDR1 and CDR2 (germline): SQVTM, ANQGSEA. Trimming took 5 bases from V and 7 from J; bases not matched to a gene: 4. In DNA, the CDR3 is TGCAGCGTTCTGGACAGGGAAAATGAGCAGTTCTTC. Residues: CSVLDRENEQFF.

The chain links TRBV7-6 to TRBJ2-3; 8 bases are a match to TRBD2. This CDR3 is built from 16 residues. Germline V gives CDR1 SGHVS, CDR2 FNYEAQ. V lost 4 bases and J lost 3; bases outside the gene matches: 9. The CDR3 sequence is CASSYGAGASTDTQYF. In DNA form, the CDR3 reads TGTGCCAGCAGCTACGGAGCGGGAGCCTCGACAGATACGCAGTATTTT.

V and J are TRBV9 and TRBJ2-5; TRBD2 matches 8 bases. The CDR3 length is 14 residues. The germline gives CDR1 SGDLS, CDR2 YYNGEE. V was pared by 3 bases and J by 4 bases, with 5 bases of the junction left unmatched. The CDR3 region has the DNA TGTGCCAGCAGCGGGTCGGGAGGGGCAGAGACCCAGTACTTC. This sequence encodes CASSGSGGAETQYF. Variable domain in full (rest from reference TRBV9 and TRBJ2-5): DSGVTQTPKHLITATGQRVTLRCSPRSGDLSVYWYQQSLDQGLQFLIQYYNGEERAKGNILERFSAQQFPDLHSELNLSSLELGDSALYFCASSGSGGAETQYFGPGTRLLVL.